Sequencing of this T cell receptor beta chain was carried out in a study of glioma-infiltrating T cells. Points from the study as a whole: Above-expected tissue-blood divergence occurred in all gliomas, most in low-grade ones. Only very few CDR3 sequences appeared in both tissue and blood.

Trimming removed 3 bases from V and 0 bases from J, with 9 bases in between. This CDR3 has 15 amino acids. Looked up from germline, CDR1 is MNHNS and CDR2 is SASEGT. This clonotype was seen a handful of times. Its antigen remains unknown. TCR alpha and beta CDR3 regions were amplified from RNA using iRepertoire nested multiplex PCR. One-step reverse transcription and amplification started from around 100-400 ng of tissue mRNA or PBMC total RNA. TCRdb reprocessed the multiplex PCR reads via MiXCR and lists one record per CDR3 protein. The sample consists of 17,000 or so distinct CDR3 sequences, 55% to 70% of them appearing once.

The sample was glioma tissue, nonneoplastic brain tissue, or PBMCs (not recorded which). This clonotype was obtained from a human donor with low-grade glioma or glioblastoma, undergoing nonglioma brain surgery, or in good health (not recorded which). This sequence joins TRBV6-1 and TRBJ1-5; D not resolved. The CDR3 coding sequence is TGTGCCAGCAGTGACCGACACTATAGCAATCAGCCCCAGCATTTT. This codes for CASSDRHYSNQPQHF.